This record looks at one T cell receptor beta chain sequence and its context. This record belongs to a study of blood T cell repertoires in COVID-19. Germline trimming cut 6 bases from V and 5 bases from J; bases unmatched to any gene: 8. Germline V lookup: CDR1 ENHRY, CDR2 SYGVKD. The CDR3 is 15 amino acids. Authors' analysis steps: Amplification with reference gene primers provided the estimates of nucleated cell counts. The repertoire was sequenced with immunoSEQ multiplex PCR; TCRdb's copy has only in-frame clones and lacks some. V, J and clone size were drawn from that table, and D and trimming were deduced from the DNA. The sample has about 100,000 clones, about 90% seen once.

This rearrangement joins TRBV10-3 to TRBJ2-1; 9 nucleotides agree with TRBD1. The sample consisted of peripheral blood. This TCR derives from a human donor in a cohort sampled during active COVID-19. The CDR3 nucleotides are TGTGCCATCAGCCAGGGACAGGGAAGCAACAATGAGCAGTTCTTC. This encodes CAISQGQGSNNEQFF.